This T cell receptor (beta chain) came from a study of post-analysis software for immune sequencing data. Comment on this clonotype: The antigen is not known.

The library was made from cDNA and included unique molecular identifiers. T cells numbering 1 to 10 million yielded a few hundred thousand cDNA molecules. TCRdb passed the PCR reads through MiXCR, listing each CDR3 protein once. This table holds fewer than 700,000 distinct CDR3 sequences, 44% found once. Study results and caveats: Four to six TRBV segments were significantly more frequent in patients than in controls. TRBV5-6, TRBV5-1 and TRBV20-1 were among these segments. Versus controls, multiple sclerosis patients showed significantly lower diversity (normalized Chao1). Strong co-clustering by F measure was seen for same-batch samples.

The CDR3 sequence is 15 residues long. Germline V gene data show CDR1 as MNHEY and CDR2 as SVGAGI. The V end lost 0 bases, the J end lost 7 bases, and 13 bases lay between the germline ends. What was sequenced was blood. The genes are TRBV6-5 and TRBJ2-4; D is uncertain. This TCR was sampled from a girl aged 5 to 17 with multiple sclerosis. Here the CDR3 reads CASSYSSRALNIQYF. The CDR3 DNA sequence: TGTGCCAGCAGTTACTCGTCTAGGGCCTTGAACATTCAGTACTTC.